This entry concerns a single T cell receptor (beta chain). Its antigen is unknown. Together with a sample-barcoded 5' primer, a J-beta primer mix was included in a second PCR lasting 7 to 11 cycles. MiXCR was run by TCRdb on the 5' RACE reads, yielding one entry per CDR3 protein. The sample has 650,000 to 1,000,000 distinct CDR3 sequences; roughly 34% are singletons. The germline V and J ends were trimmed by 5 bases and 6 bases, with 24 bases remaining between them. The CDR3 is made up of 17 amino acids. The germline CDR1 and CDR2 sequences are PRHDT and FYEKMQ (reference sequence). The data were obtained in a study of blood T cells in healthy people across ages. Study-wide context: Through template switching, about one barcoded beta molecule was captured per two T cells, as measured in model experiments.

The authors drew around 11 milliliters of peripheral blood from each donor. Samples had at least 6.5 million PBMCs isolated from them. Study-wide results and limits: Age brought a roughly linear fall in TCR beta diversity measured per million T cells.

The TCR was taken from a man between 18 and 35 years old in good health. The rearrangement joins TRBV13 to TRBJ2-3; D may be TRBD1 (6 bases). The sequenced sample consisted of blood. DNA for the CDR3: TGTGCCAGCAGCCAAGGTGGAGTAGGGGGAGCAGTGGATACGCAGTATTTT. Translation gives CASSQGGVGGAVDTQYF.